A selection of T cell receptor beta chains follows, all from one sample in a study of shared clonotypes between healthy human individuals. Generated by immunoSEQ multiplex PCR, the TCRdb table keeps only in-frame clones and is missing some. Of about 2.4 million clones in the sample, 93% were seen once. The material sequenced was naive CD4+ T cells from PBMCs. These receptors came from a man aged 18 to 35 in good health. Some clones in this sample may be carry-over from other donors' samples. The conserved cysteine and the conserved F or W are not part of the CDR3 here.

TRBV28	TRBJ1-5	ASSLSRQPQH
TRBV2	TRBJ2-3	ASAAGTSLTDTQY
TRBV27	TRBJ2-3	ATNVGGIARDKQY
TRBV28	TRBJ2-7	ASSSTGTGDYEQY
TRBV5-1	TRBJ2-5	ASSSTGVSGETQY
TRBV30	TRBJ2-5	AWSVGAGSQETQY
TRBV6-5	TRBJ1-2	AISAPWPDYGYT
TRBV5-1	TRBJ2-6	ASSLVPSGANVLT
TRBV28	TRBJ2-7	ASSATSAGTYGYEQY
TRBV7-8	TRBJ1-1	ASSRMGLRNTEAF
TRBV9	TRBJ2-5	ASSPTGLSSQTQY
TRBV6-1	TRBJ1-2	ASTRNLTPYGYT
TRBV28	TRBJ2-7	ASRTGSSYEQY
TRBV7-3	TRBJ2-5	ASSLGAREGETQY
TRBV5-5	TRBJ1-3	ASSPRQGAPGNTIY
TRBV28	TRBJ2-2	ASSLTGLTGELF
TRBV11-3	TRBJ2-7	ASSSHRDGYEQY
TRBV7-2	-	ASSVSYEQY
TRBV11-2	TRBJ2-3	ASSPTLAGGGDTQY
TRBV28	TRBJ2-1	ASSPPRGNEQF
TRBV29-1	TRBJ2-3	SAGRTSGNTQY
TRBV11-2	TRBJ2-1	ASSLRGYNEQF
TRBV18	TRBJ1-4	ASSPEGSGEKLF
TRBV28	TRBJ2-2	ANSTPGLTNTGELF
TRBV19	TRBJ1-1	ASSNQGARGTEAF
TRBV6-5	TRBJ2-3	ASNRRDRASDTQY
TRBV7-2	TRBJ2-1	ASSLVSSYNEQF
TRBV7-3	TRBJ2-3	ASSLLAGVAPDTQY
TRBV28	TRBJ1-4	ASSVTGGNEKLF
TRBV14	TRBJ2-5	ASSQRRPKETQY
TRBV5-1	TRBJ2-5	ASSFGQGGETQY
TRBV11-3	TRBJ2-7	ASSLGGTDNHEQY
TRBV7-6	TRBJ1-2	ASSLGFRPGIGGYT
TRBV6-1	TRBJ2-3	ASSPIGHSTDTQY
TRBV6-4	TRBJ1-1	ASSYRNTEAF